These 2 T cell receptor beta chains came from one sample sequenced in a study of blood T cell repertoires in COVID-19. Using immunoSEQ multiplex PCR, the repertoire was profiled, and TCRdb retains in-frame clones only, with some absent. The table has 43,000 or so clones, 80% to 90% seen once. The sequenced material came from peripheral blood. The receptor set was obtained from a man aged 60-69 years with active COVID-19.

The chain employs TRBV4-2 and TRBJ2-7, with 8 bases that match TRBD1. Unmatched junction bases numbered 5, after V lost 3 bases and J lost 4 bases. CDR3 length: 14 amino acids. Germline values: CDR1 LGHNA, CDR2 YNFKEQ. The CDR3 bases are TGTGCCAGCAGCCAGCCGGGACAGGAATACGAGCAGTACTTC. This encodes CASSQPGQEYEQYF.

For the CDR3, the DNA is TGTGCCAGCAGCCTAAGGTCGGGGGGAAACACCGGGGAGCTGTTTTTT. As protein: CASSLRSGGNTGELFF. The chain carries TRBV7-3 and TRBJ2-2; 7 bases match TRBD2. V lost 5 bases and J lost 2; bases outside the gene matches: 8. This CDR3 has 16 residues. Germline CDR1 and CDR2: SGHTA and FQGTGA.